This T cell receptor (beta chain) originates from a study of blood T cell repertoires in COVID-19. Overall study: Sample material is recorded as cDNA or gDNA derived from T cells, B-cell-depleted T cells, or PBMCs.

This clone was counted at least ten times. Authors' data handling: Amplification with reference gene primers provided the estimates of nucleated cell counts. Only in-frame clones appear in the TCRdb table, and some are missing; sequencing was by immunoSEQ multiplex PCR. V, J and clone size derive from that table, while D and trimming were established from the DNA sequence. This sample carries around 120,000 clones, more than 80% of them seen once, and the ten largest clones take less than 40%. The TCR sequence derives from a woman aged 80 or over with acute or convalescent COVID-19. Sequenced input: peripheral blood.

CDR3: CASSSQGNSEQYF. The CDR3 DNA follows: TGTGCCAGCAGCTCGCAGGGGAACTCCGAGCAGTACTTC. The V and J genes are TRBV11-2 and TRBJ2-7; D may be TRBD1 (6 bases). CDR3 length: 13 amino acids. V lost 4 bases, J lost 6 bases, and 13 bases lay in between. Per the germline V gene, CDR1 is SGHAT and CDR2 is FQNNGV. Drawing the rest from reference TRBV11-2 and TRBJ2-7, the complete variable domain is EAGVAQSPRYKIIEKRQSVAFWCNPISGHATLYWYQQILGQGPKLLIQFQNNGVVDDSQLPKDRFSAERLKGVDSTLKIQPAKLEDSAVYLCASSSQGNSEQYFGPGTRLTVT.